This T cell receptor (beta chain) was found in a study of CD8 T cells in ankylosing spondylitis. Construction of TCR beta libraries was performed using quantitative 5'-RACE with molecular barcodes. TCRdb itself ran the 5' RACE reads through MiXCR, one entry per CDR3 protein. The data show hundreds of thousands of distinct CDR3 sequences, around 18% seen once. Germline CDR1 and CDR2: SQVTM and ANQGSEA. The CDR3 contains 15 residues. Trimming shortened V by 5 bases and J by 1 base, and 14 bases separated the two germline ends. Overall study findings and caveats: For ankylosing spondylitis blood, a TCR beta motif of 7 to 9 highly homologous variants appeared characteristic.

In the case of this clonotype: The target antigen is unknown.

Source material: blood, either unsorted or a sorted T cell fraction (not recorded which). The chain recombines TRBV29-1 with TRBJ2-2; D possibly corresponds to TRBD1 (7 bases). This TCR was sampled from a male donor with ankylosing spondylitis. The CDR3 DNA follows: TGCAGCGTTCGGGGCCAGGGGGGGAACACCGGGGAGCTGTTTTTT. Translation: CSVRGQGGNTGELFF.